This T cell receptor (beta chain) emerged from a study of CD8 T cells in Susac syndrome. Reverse transcription of 0.5 to 1 ug RNA was carried out with random hexamers. TCRdb processed the immunoSEQ multiplex PCR reads anew with MiXCR; each CDR3 protein has one entry. The sample yields about 85,000 distinct CDR3 sequences, around 95% seen once. Sample: CD8+ T cells from PBMCs. This TCR came from a human donor with Susac syndrome.

CDR3: CATSRGSGQTRTDTQYF. Written as DNA, the CDR3 is TGTGCCACCAGCAGAGGATCAGGGCAGACGCGCACAGATACGCAGTATTTT. V is TRBV15 and J is TRBJ2-3; possibly TRBD1 for D (5 bases). Germline lookup yields CDR1 LNHNV and CDR2 YYDKDF (reference sequence). With 1 base removed from V and 1 base from J, the gap between germline ends came to 15 bases. The CDR3 contains 17 residues.